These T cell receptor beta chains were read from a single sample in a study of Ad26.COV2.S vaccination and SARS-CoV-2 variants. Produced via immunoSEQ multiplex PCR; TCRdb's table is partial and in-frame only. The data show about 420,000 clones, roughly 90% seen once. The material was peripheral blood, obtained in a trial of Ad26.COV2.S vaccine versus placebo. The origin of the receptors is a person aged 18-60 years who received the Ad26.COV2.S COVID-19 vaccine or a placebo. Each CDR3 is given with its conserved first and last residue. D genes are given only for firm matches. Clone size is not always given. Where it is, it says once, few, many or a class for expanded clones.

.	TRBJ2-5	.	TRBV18	CASSPAPNPSREETQYF	TGTGCCAGCTCACCAGCCCCTAACCCCTCCAGGGAAGAGACCCAGTACTTC
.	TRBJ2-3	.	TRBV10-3	CAIRPGGTASTDTQYF	TGTGCCATCAGACCCGGAGGGACCGCCTCCACAGATACGCAGTATTTT
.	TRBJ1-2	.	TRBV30	CAWSKDIYGYTF	TGTGCCTGGAGTAAGGACATCTATGGCTACACCTTC
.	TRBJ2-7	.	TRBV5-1	CASSLGTVYEQYF	TGCGCCAGCAGCTTGGGGACAGTATACGAGCAGTACTTC
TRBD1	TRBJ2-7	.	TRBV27	CASREKPTGVNTDEQYF	TGTGCCAGCAGAGAGAAGCCGACAGGGGTTAATACCGACGAGCAGTACTTC
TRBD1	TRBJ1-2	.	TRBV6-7	CASSGPSGQAYGYTF	TGTGCCAGCTCGGGCCCCTCGGGACAGGCGTATGGCTACACCTTC
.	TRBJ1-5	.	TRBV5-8	CASWDRVQNQPQHF	TGTGCCAGCTGGGACCGGGTTCAAAATCAGCCCCAGCATTTT
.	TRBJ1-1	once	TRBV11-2	CASSRQVRGTEAFF	TGTGCCAGCAGCCGACAGGTGCGGGGCACTGAAGCTTTCTTT
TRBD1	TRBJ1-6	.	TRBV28	CASSLLTDRGDSPLHF	TGTGCCAGCAGTTTACTCACGGACAGGGGGGACTCACCCCTCCACTTT
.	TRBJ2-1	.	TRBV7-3	CASSSGGATYNEQFF	TGTGCCAGCAGCTCCGGCGGGGCGACGTACAATGAGCAGTTCTTC
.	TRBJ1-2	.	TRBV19	CASSIVRDAKPPYGYTF	TGTGCCAGTAGTATAGTGCGGGACGCCAAACCCCCCTATGGCTACACCTTC
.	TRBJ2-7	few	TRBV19	CASSIAGDGFPYEQYF	TGTGCCAGTAGTATAGCGGGGGACGGGTTCCCCTACGAGCAGTACTTC
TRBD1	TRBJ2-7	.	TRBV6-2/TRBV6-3	CASSYGDSSYEQYF	TGTGCCAGCAGTTACGGGGACAGTTCCTACGAGCAGTACTTC
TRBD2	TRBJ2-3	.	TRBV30	CAWTSGGPQTQYF	TGTGCCTGGACTAGCGGGGGGCCGCAAACGCAGTATTTT
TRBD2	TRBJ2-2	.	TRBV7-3	CASSTLAGGGTGELFF	TGTGCCAGCAGCACCCTAGCGGGGGGCGGCACCGGGGAGCTGTTTTTT
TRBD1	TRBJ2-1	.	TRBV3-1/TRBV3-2	CASSQRDRGNNEQFF	TGTGCCAGCAGCCAAAGGGACAGGGGAAACAATGAGCAGTTCTTC
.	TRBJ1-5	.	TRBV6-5	CASSMGGTGNQPQHF	TGTGCCAGCTCAATGGGGGGGACGGGCAATCAGCCCCAGCATTTT
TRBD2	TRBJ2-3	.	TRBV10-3	CAISLTSGGKDTQYF	TGTGCCATCAGTTTGACTAGCGGGGGGAAAGATACGCAGTATTTT
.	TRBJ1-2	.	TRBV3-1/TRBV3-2	CASSNPGSGYTF	TGTGCCAGCAGTAATCCAGGGAGTGGCTACACCTTC
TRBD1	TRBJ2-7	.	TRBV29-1	CSVVTGGDEQYF	TGCAGCGTCGTGACAGGGGGTGACGAGCAGTACTTC
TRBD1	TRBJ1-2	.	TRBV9	CASSVVTGSGYTF	TGTGCCAGCAGCGTAGTGACAGGGAGTGGCTACACCTTC
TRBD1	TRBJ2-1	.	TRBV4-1	CASSQMTGGDEQFF	TGCGCCAGCAGCCAAATGACAGGGGGGGATGAGCAGTTCTTC
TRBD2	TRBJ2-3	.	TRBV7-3	CASSQTSGGSDTQYF	TGTGCCAGCAGCCAGACTAGCGGGGGCTCAGATACGCAGTATTTT
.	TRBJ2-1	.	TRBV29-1	CSVDSDKGEQFF	TGCAGCGTTGACAGTGACAAGGGTGAGCAGTTCTTC
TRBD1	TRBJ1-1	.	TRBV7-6	CASSPRQGTEAFF	TGTGCCAGCAGCCCGCGACAGGGTACTGAAGCTTTCTTT
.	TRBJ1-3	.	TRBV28	CASSRIRIEGGNTIYF	TGTGCCAGCAGTCGAATCCGCATAGAGGGAGGAAACACCATATATTTT
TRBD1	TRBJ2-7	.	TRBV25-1	CASGDREEWHEQYF	TGTGCCAGCGGGGACAGGGAGGAGTGGCACGAGCAGTACTTC
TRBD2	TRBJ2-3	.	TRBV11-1	CASSAPLAGGTDTQYF	TGTGCCAGCAGCGCCCCACTAGCGGGGGGCACAGATACGCAGTATTTT
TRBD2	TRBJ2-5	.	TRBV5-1	CASSLGTSDYRETQYF	TGCGCCAGCAGCCTGGGGACTAGCGACTACCGAGAGACCCAGTACTTC
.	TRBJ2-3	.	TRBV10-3	CAISESGRTDTQYF	TGTGCCATCAGTGAGTCAGGGCGCACAGATACGCAGTATTTT
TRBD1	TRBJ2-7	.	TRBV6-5	CASSSRDSQYEQYF	TGTGCCAGCAGTTCCAGGGACAGTCAGTACGAGCAGTACTTC
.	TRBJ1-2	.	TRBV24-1	CATSDPRQGDGYTF	TGTGCCACCAGTGATCCGCGGCAGGGAGATGGCTACACCTTC
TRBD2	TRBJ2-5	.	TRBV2	CAIPLASGGIQETQYF	TGTGCCATCCCTCTCGCCAGCGGGGGGATTCAAGAGACCCAGTACTTC
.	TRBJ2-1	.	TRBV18	CASSPLVGGYSYNEQFF	TGTGCCAGCTCACCACTCGTCGGCGGTTACTCCTACAATGAGCAGTTCTTC
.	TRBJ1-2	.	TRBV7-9	CASSLPGRGYTF	TGTGCCAGCAGCTTACCAGGCCGCGGCTACACCTTC
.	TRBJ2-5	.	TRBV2	CASSGVETQYF	TGTGCCAGCAGTGGAGTAGAGACCCAGTACTTC
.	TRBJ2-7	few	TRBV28	CATKAGTSYEQYF	TGTGCCACAAAGGCGGGTACGTCCTACGAGCAGTACTTC
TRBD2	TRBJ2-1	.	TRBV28	CASVVRGGYNEQFF	TGTGCCAGCGTGGTTCGGGGGGGATACAATGAGCAGTTCTTC
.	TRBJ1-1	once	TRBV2	CASRKGGTGGTEAFF	TGTGCCAGCAGAAAAGGGGGAACGGGGGGCACTGAAGCTTTCTTT
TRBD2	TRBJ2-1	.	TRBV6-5	CASSYSGGGNEQFF	TGTGCCAGCAGTTACTCGGGGGGGGGTAATGAGCAGTTCTTC
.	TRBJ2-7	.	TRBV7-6	CASSSRDYEQYF	TGTGCCAGCAGCTCTCGGGACTACGAGCAGTACTTC
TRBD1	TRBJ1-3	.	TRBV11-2	CASSTQTGGSGNTIYF	TGTGCCAGCAGCACCCAGACAGGGGGCTCTGGAAACACCATATATTTT
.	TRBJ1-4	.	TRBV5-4	CASSFGAVRNEKLFF	TGTGCCAGCAGCTTTGGGGCAGTTAGAAATGAAAAACTGTTTTTT
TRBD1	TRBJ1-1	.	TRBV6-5	CASRRDREAFF	TGTGCCAGCAGGAGGGACAGGGAAGCTTTCTTT
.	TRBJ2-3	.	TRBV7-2	CASSFTGGRLDTQYF	TGTGCCAGCAGCTTTACGGGGGGCCGTTTAGATACGCAGTATTTT
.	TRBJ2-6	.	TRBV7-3	CASRLGGGIARGANVLTF	TGTGCCAGCAGGCTCGGTGGGGGCATTGCGAGAGGGGCCAACGTCCTGACTTTC
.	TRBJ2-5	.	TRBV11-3	CASSFRRLETQYF	TGTGCCAGCAGCTTCAGGAGGCTAGAGACCCAGTACTTC
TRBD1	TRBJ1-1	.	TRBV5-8	CASSPGTGKDTEAFF	TGTGCCAGCAGTCCTGGGACAGGGAAGGACACTGAAGCTTTCTTT
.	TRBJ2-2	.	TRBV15	CATSRGGATGELFF	TGTGCCACCAGCAGAGGGGGGGCCACCGGGGAGCTGTTTTTT
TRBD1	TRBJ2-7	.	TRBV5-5	CASSSTYSTGTYEQYF	TGTGCCAGCAGCTCCACATACTCGACAGGGACCTACGAGCAGTACTTC
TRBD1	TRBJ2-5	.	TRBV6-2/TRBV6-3	CASSFLGQGAMWETQYF	TGTGCCAGCAGTTTTTTGGGACAGGGGGCAATGTGGGAGACCCAGTACTTC
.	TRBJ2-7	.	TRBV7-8	CASSFRGGAGEQYF	TGTGCCAGCAGCTTCCGTGGGGGGGCGGGCGAGCAGTACTTC
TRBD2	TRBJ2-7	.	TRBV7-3	CASSRTTSDEQYF	TGTGCCAGCAGCCGAACGACTAGCGACGAGCAGTACTTC